Below are 27 T cell receptor beta chains sequenced from a single sample in a study of CD8 T cells in ankylosing spondylitis. Findings and caveats of the study: Seven to nine highly homologous variants made up a TCR beta motif that seemed to typify ankylosing spondylitis blood.

MiXCR, applied by TCRdb to the 5' RACE reads, yields one record per CDR3 protein. The table shows about 90,000 distinct CDR3 sequences, with approximately 8.9% occurring only once. Their antigens are not known. The specimen sequenced was blood, either unsorted or a sorted T cell fraction (not recorded which). These receptors were obtained from a male donor with ankylosing spondylitis.

The table lists this clonotype with a few counts. The chain couples TRBV5-1 to TRBJ1-1; D not resolved. With 9 bases removed from V and 3 bases from J, the gap between germline ends came to 15 bases. CDR1 and CDR2 from the germline V gene are SGHRS and YFSETQ. CDR3 size: 13 residues. CDR3 sequence reads: CATTSGGDTEAFF. In DNA form, the CDR3 reads TGCGCCACTACTTCGGGAGGTGACACTGAAGCTTTCTTT.

The chain combines TRBV7-8 with TRBJ2-1, with D perhaps given as TRBD1 or TRBD2 (6 bases each). The CDR3 is 14 residues long. CDR1 and CDR2 from the germline V gene are SGHVS and FQNEAQ. Deletions cut 5 bases from V and 9 bases from J, with 17 bases between. The CDR3 spells CASSPRRGVGEQFF. The CDR3 DNA is TGTGCCAGCAGCCCTCGTAGGGGGGTGGGTGAGCAGTTCTTC. Using reference TRBV7-8 and TRBJ2-1 for the parts outside the CDR3, the full variable domain is GAGVSQSPRYKVAKRGQDVALRCDPISGHVSLFWYQQALGQGPEFLTYFQNEAQLDKSGLPSDRFFAERPEGSVSTLKIQRTQQEDSAVYLCASSPRRGVGEQFFGPGTRLTVL.

J is TRBJ2-7 and V is TRBV12-5, with D possibly called TRBD1 or TRBD2 (5 bases each). V shed 6 bases and J shed 2 bases, with 14 bases lying between them. Germline V gene sequence: CDR1 LGHNT, CDR2 FRNRAP. CDR3 length equals 14 residues. CDR3 nucleotides: TGTGCTAGTGGCCCCGGGACCGATCCCTACGAGCAGTACTTC. Residues: CASGPGTDPYEQYF.

V usage is TRBV30 and J usage is TRBJ2-5, with D uncertain. The CDR3 is made up of 12 amino acids. CDR1 and CDR2 (germline): GTSNPN, SVGIG (reference sequence). The V and J ends lost 1 base and 3 bases respectively, with 6 bases between them. CDR3 loop: CAWSGRKETQYF. In DNA form, the CDR3 reads TGTGCCTGGAGTGGCAGAAAAGAGACCCAGTACTTC.

This clonotype was found many times. V gene TRBV29-1 combines with J gene TRBJ1-1, with D possibly being TRBD1 (5 bases). CDR3 length: 12 residues. V gave up 5 bases and J gave up 4 bases, with 11 bases separating them. Germline lookup yields CDR1 SQVTM and CDR2 ANQGSEA. CDR3 region: CSVIPRGTEAFF. In DNA form, the CDR3 reads TGCAGCGTTATTCCTAGGGGCACTGAAGCTTTCTTT.

The chain employs TRBV12-3 or TRBV12-4 and TRBJ2-1; 8 positions agree with TRBD2. The CDR3 consists of 18 residues. The ends lost 5 bases at V and 0 bases at J; junction bases unmatched: 12. The CDR3, as DNA: TGTGCCAGCAGTCTGACGGGGGGGAGGGCCCTCTCCTACAATGAGCAGTTCTTC. Protein product: CASSLTGGRALSYNEQFF.

Ten or more counts support this clonotype. This chain joins TRBV12-3 or TRBV12-4 and TRBJ2-7, with no clear D. Trimming pared 5 bases from V and 3 bases from J, leaving 8 bases between. The CDR3 totals 12 residues. CDR3 in amino acids: CASSPALYEQYF. The CDR3 bases are TGTGCCAGCAGTCCCGCTCTCTACGAGCAGTACTTC.

This clonotype has just a few counts. The chain combines TRBV2 with TRBJ2-2; 12 bases map to TRBD2. Trimming at V came to 6 bases and at J to 5 bases, leaving 1 base not matched to a gene. Germline CDR1 and CDR2: SNHLY and FYNNEI. There are 14 residues in the CDR3. Here the CDR3 DNA reads TGTGCCAGCAGACTAGCGGGAGGTACCGGGGAGCTGTTTTTT. Residues: CASRLAGGTGELFF.

This clonotype was picked up a small number of times. The chain combines TRBV14 with TRBJ2-3, with D perhaps TRBD1 (5 bases). The germline V gene has CDR1 SGHDN and CDR2 FVKESK. Between the trimmed V and J ends, which lost 0 bases and 6 bases, there was a span of 10 bases. The CDR3 consists of 14 residues. CDR3 sequence (DNA): TGTGCCAGCAGCCAAGAAATGAGACAGGATACGCAGTATTTT. Its protein product is CASSQEMRQDTQYF. The full variable domain, its missing parts supplied by reference TRBV14 and TRBJ2-3, is EAGVTQFPSHSVIEKGQTVTLRCDPISGHDNLYWYRRVMGKEIKFLLHFVKESKQDESGMPNNRFLAERTGGTYSTLKVQPAELEDSGVYFCASSQEMRQDTQYFGPGTRLTVL.

The table lists this clonotype with many counts. The chain joins TRBV2 to TRBJ2-7; tentatively, D is TRBD2 (6 bases). V lost 4 bases, J lost 0 bases, and 22 bases lay in between. The CDR3 contains 18 residues. CDR1 SNHLY and CDR2 FYNNEI come from the germline V gene. DNA of the CDR3: TGTGCCAGCAGTGGGGGCCCCGAGGCGGGACTCCTCTCCTACGAGCAGTACTTC. Protein sequence: CASSGGPEAGLLSYEQYF.

The gene calls are TRBV10-3 and TRBJ1-2; 10 nucleotides line up with TRBD1. The V and J ends lost 6 bases and 0 bases, in that order; junction bases with no gene match: 4. Germline CDR1 is ENHRY and CDR2 is SYGVKD. The CDR3 runs to 15 residues. The CDR3: CAIRGQGGANYGYTF. In DNA, the CDR3 is TGTGCCATCAGAGGACAGGGGGGAGCTAACTATGGCTACACCTTC.

This clonotype was seen many times. The J gene is TRBJ2-1, the V gene TRBV24-1, with 10 bases aligning to TRBD2. CDR3 size: 14 residues. Germline lookup yields CDR1 KGHDR and CDR2 SFDVKD. V shed 9 bases and J 7 bases; nucleotides not matched to a gene: 8. The CDR3 nucleotides are TGTGCCACCCGAGGCCCTAGCGGGAGTAATGAGCAGTTCTTC. Protein: CATRGPSGSNEQFF.

This clonotype was found a few times. The chain recombines TRBV24-1 with TRBJ1-1; D may be TRBD1 (5 bases). The V end was cut by 10 bases, the J end by 2 bases, with 13 bases between. The germline V gene has CDR1 KGHDR and CDR2 SFDVKD. The length of the CDR3 is 13 residues. The CDR3 loop reads CATSDTDNTEAFF. The CDR3 DNA sequence: TGTGCCACATCGGACACCGACAACACTGAAGCTTTCTTT.

This chain uses TRBV20-1 with TRBJ1-2, with D maybe TRBD1 (5 bases). Germline CDR1 is DFQATT and CDR2 is SNEGSKA (reference sequence). CDR3 length equals 10 residues. Trimming pared 5 bases from V and 7 bases from J, leaving 8 bases between. CDR3 sequence: CSARDLGYTF. CDR3 DNA sequence: TGCAGTGCTCGGGACCTTGGCTACACCTTC.

This clonotype was counted only a few times. The rearrangement links TRBV19 to TRBJ2-1; D may be TRBD1 or TRBD2 (5 bases each). This CDR3 is built from 14 residues. Trimming removed 3 bases from V and 4 bases from J, with 10 bases in between. Germline CDR1 LNHDA, CDR2 SQIVND (reference sequence). The CDR3 sequence is CASSIWDQYNEQFF. As DNA, the CDR3 is TGTGCCAGTAGTATCTGGGACCAATACAATGAGCAGTTCTTC.

The genes are TRBV27 and TRBJ2-1; D is uncertain. Trimming left V 2 bases short and J 5 bases short, with 10 bases between. The CDR3 is made up of 14 amino acids. CDR1 MNHEY and CDR2 SMNVEV come from the germline V gene (reference sequence). CDR3 coding DNA: TGTGCCAGCAGTTTAGTTGGGGTCCACAATGAGCAGTTCTTC. It translates to CASSLVGVHNEQFF.

This chain uses TRBV7-8 with TRBJ1-1; 9 bases are a match to TRBD1. J was trimmed by 7 bases and V by 5 bases; bases with no gene match: 14. This CDR3 contains 16 residues. CDR1 and CDR2 (germline): SGHVS, FQNEAQ. CDR3 protein: CASSPNLGQGRYEAFF. CDR3 in DNA: TGTGCCAGCAGCCCTAACTTGGGACAGGGTCGCTATGAAGCTTTCTTT.

This clonotype was recorded at least ten times. The chain couples TRBV20-1 to TRBJ2-5, with TRBD2 identical over 10 bases. Germline V CDR1 and CDR2: DFQATT, SNEGSKA (reference sequence). The CDR3 runs to 18 residues. V lost 5 bases and J lost 5; bases outside the gene matches: 20. The CDR3 coding sequence is TGCAGTGCTCATACTGGCCTAGCGGGAGATCGGCCCCAGGAGACCCAGTACTTC. Its protein is CSAHTGLAGDRPQETQYF.

This chain links TRBV5-6 with TRBJ2-7; 7 nucleotides line up with TRBD2. This CDR3 has 14 amino acids. Unmatched junction bases numbered 8, after V lost 5 bases and J lost 3 bases. Per germline, CDR1 SGHDT and CDR2 YYEEEE. In DNA, the CDR3 is TGTGCCAGCAGGGAGGGGACTACCAACTACGAGCAGTACTTC. This codes for CASREGTTNYEQYF.

This clonotype was counted between two and nine times. The CDR3 DNA reads TGCGCCAGCAGCCAAGTGGGGTTCGGTCAGCCCCAGCATTTT. It encodes CASSQVGFGQPQHF. The chain carries TRBV4-1 and TRBJ1-5; D not resolved. V lost 1 base, J lost 6 bases, and 10 bases lay in between. Germline V CDR1 and CDR2: MGHRA, YSYEKL. The CDR3 is 14 amino acids.

The chain employs TRBV10-3 and TRBJ1-2; D remains unclear. Trimming cost V 5 bases and J 0 bases, with 13 bases left between them. Looked up from germline, CDR1 is ENHRY and CDR2 is SYGVKD. The CDR3 spans 15 residues. The CDR3 loop reads CAISNPSATNYGYTF. CDR3 DNA: TGTGCCATCAGTAACCCCTCAGCCACTAACTATGGCTACACCTTC.

This clonotype turned up a few times. The chain combines TRBV4-2 with TRBJ2-7; 7 bases fit TRBD1. The CDR3 has 17 residues. V lost 4 bases and J lost 0; bases outside the gene matches: 12. Germline lookup yields CDR1 LGHNA and CDR2 YNFKEQ. The CDR3 DNA is TGTGCCAGCAGCCTAGGTCTTGAGGGGGCGAGCTCCTACGAGCAGTACTTC. Its translation: CASSLGLEGASSYEQYF.

This clonotype was detected many times. J is TRBJ1-1 and V is TRBV27; D perhaps matches TRBD1 (6 bases). Germline values: CDR1 MNHEY, CDR2 SMNVEV (reference sequence). Trimming stripped 5 bases from V and 1 base from J, with 11 bases between. This CDR3 is 14 amino acids long. For the CDR3, the DNA is TGTGCCAGCAGTCCCCCGGGACAGAACACTGAAGCTTTCTTT. Encoded protein: CASSPPGQNTEAFF.

This clonotype showed up many times. The chain combines TRBV4-2 with TRBJ2-2; D perhaps matches TRBD2 (5 bases). The CDR3 runs to 17 residues. V was trimmed by 4 bases and J by 2 bases, leaving 17 bases between them. Germline V gives CDR1 LGHNA, CDR2 YNFKEQ. In DNA, the CDR3 is TGTGCCAGCAGCCTAGGACTGGCGGGCCTAAACACCGGGGAGCTGTTTTTT. Residues: CASSLGLAGLNTGELFF.

This clonotype has ten or more counts. The chain couples TRBV6-1 to TRBJ1-6; D is unclear. V lost 1 base to trimming and J lost 7 bases, with 14 bases between them. Per germline, CDR1 MNHNS and CDR2 SASEGT. There are 16 residues in the CDR3. The CDR3 region has the DNA TGTGCCAGCAGTGAAGAAGAGGGATCGGGGAATTCACCCCTCCACTTT. Its protein is CASSEEEGSGNSPLHF.

This clonotype was counted between two and nine times. The chain recombines TRBV2 with TRBJ1-1; tentative D call: TRBD1 (5 bases). The CDR3 sequence is 13 residues long. The V end lost 9 bases, the J end lost 0 bases, and 11 bases lay between the germline ends. CDR1 SNHLY and CDR2 FYNNEI come from the germline V gene. The CDR3 DNA sequence: TGTGCCAGAGAACAGGAATTGAACACTGAAGCTTTCTTT. Amino acids: CAREQELNTEAFF.

There are many counts of this clonotype. This chain links TRBV29-1 with TRBJ2-5; D is uncertain. Germline assignment: CDR1 SQVTM and CDR2 ANQGSEA. Trimming shortened V by 0 bases and J by 0 bases, and 2 bases separated the two germline ends. The CDR3 spans 12 residues. This chain's CDR3 is CSVEENQETQYF. The CDR3 DNA is TGCAGCGTTGAAGAGAACCAAGAGACCCAGTACTTC.